The 24 T cell receptor beta chains listed next were all sequenced from one sample in a study of post-analysis software for immune sequencing data (dated by TCRdb to 2015 to 2017). No antigen is known for these receptors. Results and caveats for the whole study, not just this receptor: Significantly higher frequencies in patients than in controls were found for about five TRBV segments, including TRBV5-6, TRBV5-1 and TRBV20-1.

Receptor amplification or capture employed PCR. The instrument given in TCRdb is Illumina HiSeq 2500. To reduce PCR and sequencing biases, unique molecular identifiers were built into the TCR beta cDNA libraries. The public reads were run again by TCRdb, first through fastp at Q25 and then through MiXCR, and only productive beta chains were kept. When rows share a CDR3 protein, they turn into one entry using the most common DNA and genes. This sample gives roughly 600,000 distinct CDR3 sequences in total; 44% of them show up just once. The ten largest clones represent under 2% of the sample. Sequences were obtained from blood. The receptors here all came from a girl between 10 and 17 years old with multiple sclerosis.

CDR3 protein: CASSEGHLNTEAFF. In DNA, the CDR3 is TGTGCCAGCAGCGAGGGACACCTGAACACTGAAGCTTTCTTT. The chain recombines TRBV7-8 with TRBJ1-1; D may be TRBD1 (6 bases). V dropped 5 bases and J dropped 0 bases, with 10 bases sitting between them. The germline V gene has CDR1 SGHVS and CDR2 FQNEAQ. The CDR3 spans 14 residues.

V is TRBV12-3 or TRBV12-4 and J is TRBJ2-1; 7 bases match TRBD2. The V gene end was trimmed by 6 bases and the J gene end by 4 bases; junction bases not matched to a gene: 12. The CDR3 is 16 amino acids. CDR3 bases: TGTGCCAGCAGCCCCCCCGGTAGCGGGCTTTACAATGAGCAGTTCTTC. It specifies CASSPPGSGLYNEQFF.

The chain carries TRBV12-3 or TRBV12-4 and TRBJ1-5; a weak D match, TRBD1 (6 bases). Trimming took 2 bases from V and 2 from J, leaving 13 bases between them. The CDR3 runs 16 residues. CDR3: CASSLLQGVGNQPQHF. The CDR3, as DNA: TGTGCCAGCAGTTTACTACAGGGCGTGGGCAATCAGCCCCAGCATTTT.

This clonotype appeared a few times. The chain combines TRBV20-1 with TRBJ2-5; the D gene is possibly TRBD1 (5 bases). Germline V gene sequence: CDR1 DFQATT, CDR2 SNEGSKA (reference sequence). The germline V and J ends were trimmed by 6 bases and 4 bases, with 12 bases remaining between them. CDR3 length: 12 residues. The CDR3 sequence: CSALREGETQYF. In DNA form, the CDR3 reads TGCAGTGCCCTCAGGGAAGGAGAGACCCAGTACTTC.

The chain employs TRBV12-3 or TRBV12-4 and TRBJ1-4; D is ambiguous. The V end was cut by 8 bases, the J end by 8 bases, with 15 bases between. This CDR3 is 13 amino acids long. The CDR3 loop is CASGRTQEEKLFF. The CDR3 nucleotides read TGTGCCAGCGGGAGAACCCAGGAAGAAAAACTGTTTTTT.

This chain uses TRBV12-3 or TRBV12-4 with TRBJ2-2; D uncertain. V lost 6 bases and J 5 bases, leaving 10 bases between the germline ends. The CDR3 spans 13 residues. CDR3 in DNA: TGTGCCAGCAGGTCTCGAGCAACCGGGGAGCTGTTTTTT. Amino acid sequence: CASRSRATGELFF.

V is TRBV29-1 and J is TRBJ2-1; 9 bases are shared with TRBD2. The CDR3 length is 14 residues. The ends lost 6 bases at V and 5 bases at J; junction bases unmatched: 8. The germline V gene encodes CDR1 SQVTM and CDR2 ANQGSEA. CDR3: CSVTGTSWNNEQFF. The CDR3 bases are TGCAGCGTCACCGGGACTAGCTGGAACAATGAGCAGTTCTTC.

This clonotype was detected a few times. The CDR3 coding sequence is TGTGCCAGCAGTTCGATAAGACCGGGACAGGGGTCCTACGAGCAGTACTTC. Protein product: CASSSIRPGQGSYEQYF. V is TRBV27 and J is TRBJ2-7; 10 bases fit TRBD1. Trimming at V came to 4 bases and at J to 1 base, leaving 10 bases not matched to a gene. The CDR3 length is 17 residues. CDR1 MNHEY and CDR2 SMNVEV come from the germline V gene (reference sequence).

This clonotype was recorded a few times. The chain is built from TRBV12-3 or TRBV12-4 and TRBJ2-7; TRBD1 aligns across 9 bases. The CDR3 totals 22 residues. Unmatched junction bases numbered 28, after V lost 3 bases and J lost 4 bases. The CDR3 DNA follows: TGTGCCAGCAGTTTTCGCCCGCAACCGGGACAGGGTAACCGCAGCCAAATTTACGAGCAGTACTTC. Amino acids: CASSFRPQPGQGNRSQIYEQYF.

The rearrangement joins TRBV10-3 to TRBJ2-7; no reliable D call. V dropped 5 bases and J dropped 2 bases, with 13 bases sitting between them. The CDR3 covers 14 residues. Germline CDR1 is ENHRY and CDR2 is SYGVKD. Here the CDR3 reads CAISLRARTYEQYF. CDR3 bases: TGTGCCATCAGTTTAAGGGCGAGGACCTACGAGCAGTACTTC.

The chain links TRBV20-1 to TRBJ2-7; D is unresolved. Gene TRBJ2-4 matches the end of the DNA better, so the J call may be wrong. Germline values: CDR1 DFQATT, CDR2 SNEGSKA (reference sequence). This CDR3 comprises 13 residues. CDR3 bases: TGCAGTGCTCTTTCATTGGCCCGAAACATTCAGTACTTC. It specifies CSALSLARNIQYF.

The chain uses TRBV3-1 and TRBJ2-4; 11 nucleotides line up with TRBD2. V lost 4 bases and J lost 7; bases outside the gene matches: 0. The CDR3 is 13 amino acids. Germline lookup yields CDR1 LGHDT and CDR2 YNNKEL (reference sequence). The CDR3 nucleotides read TGTGCCAGCAGCCCTAGCGGGGGGAACATTCAGTACTTC. Protein: CASSPSGGNIQYF. The variable domain in full, completed from reference TRBV3-1 and TRBJ2-4, reads DTAVSQTPKYLVTQMGNDKSIKCEQNLGHDTMYWYKQDSKKFLKIMFSYNNKELIINETVPNRFSPKSPDKAHLNLHINSLELGDSAVYFCASSPSGGNIQYFGAGTRLSVL.

This clonotype was counted once. This chain connects TRBV4-1 to TRBJ2-1; TRBD2 might be the D (5 bases). Germline V gene data show CDR1 as MGHRA and CDR2 as YSYEKL. With 1 base removed from V and 9 bases from J, the gap between germline ends came to 7 bases. This CDR3 has 12 amino acids. For the CDR3, the DNA is TGCGCCAGCAGCCAAGCCCGGGGTGAGCAGTTCTTC. It codes for CASSQARGEQFF.

This clonotype was seen only a few times. The rearrangement links TRBV9 to TRBJ2-1; 11 bases map to TRBD2. V shed 3 bases, J shed 10 bases, and the junction held 6 bases outside the gene matches. From germline, CDR1 is SGDLS and CDR2 YYNGEE. The CDR3 is made up of 14 amino acids. CDR3 loop: CASSAGLAEREQFF. CDR3 nucleotide sequence: TGTGCCAGCAGCGCGGGACTAGCGGAGAGGGAGCAGTTCTTC.

This clonotype was seen more than once but under ten times. This chain links TRBV10-3 with TRBJ2-1; a possible D gene is TRBD2 (5 bases). The ends were cut back, 0 bases at V and 0 bases at J, with 6 bases in the middle. The CDR3 has 15 residues. Germline CDR1 and CDR2: ENHRY and SYGVKD. The CDR3 region has the DNA TGTGCCATCAGTGAGTCCGGGGACTCCTACAATGAGCAGTTCTTC. It yields the protein CAISESGDSYNEQFF.

The rearrangement uses TRBV11-2 and TRBJ1-1; D unresolved. Trimming shortened V by 1 base and J by 2 bases, and 8 bases separated the two germline ends. CDR3 size: 14 residues. CDR1 is SGHAT, CDR2 FQNNGV, per germline. The CDR3 DNA reads as TGTGCCAGCAGCTTAGTCGGGAGAAACACTGAAGCTTTCTTT. It encodes CASSLVGRNTEAFF. Drawing the rest from reference TRBV11-2 and TRBJ1-1, the complete variable domain is EAGVAQSPRYKIIEKRQSVAFWCNPISGHATLYWYQQILGQGPKLLIQFQNNGVVDDSQLPKDRFSAERLKGVDSTLKIQPAKLEDSAVYLCASSLVGRNTEAFFGQGTRLTVV.

The chain carries TRBV5-1 and TRBJ2-5, with a weak D call TRBD1 (5 bases). Near its end, the DNA agrees better with TRBJ2-7, so the J call may be wrong. The CDR3 consists of 14 residues. The germline CDR1 and CDR2 sequences are SGHRS and YFSETQ. CDR3 in amino acids: CASSDQGFSYEQYF. For the CDR3, the DNA is TGCGCCAGCAGCGATCAGGGATTCTCCTACGAGCAGTACTTC.

The chain is built from TRBV5-1 and TRBJ1-1; D gene uncertain. The germline V gene has CDR1 SGHRS and CDR2 YFSETQ. The CDR3 length is 14 residues. V lost 4 bases, J lost 0 bases, and 10 bases lay in between. This CDR3 is CASSPWRLNTEAFF. The CDR3, as DNA: TGCGCCAGCAGCCCCTGGAGGTTGAACACTGAAGCTTTCTTT.

The chain recombines TRBV6-5 with TRBJ1-1; D is undetermined. V shed 7 bases and J shed 0 bases, with 12 bases lying between them. Germline values: CDR1 MNHEY, CDR2 SVGAGI. The CDR3 has 14 residues. CDR3 loop: CASKNSLMNTEAFF. For the CDR3, the DNA is TGTGCCAGCAAGAACAGCCTTATGAACACTGAAGCTTTCTTT.

The chain recombines TRBV5-1 with TRBJ2-2; unclear D gene. The CDR3 is 14 amino acids. Trimming stripped 0 bases from V and 5 bases from J, with 8 bases between. Per the germline V gene, CDR1 is SGHRS and CDR2 is YFSETQ. CDR3 loop: CASSLALATGELFF. The CDR3 nucleotides are TGCGCCAGCAGCTTGGCATTAGCAACCGGGGAGCTGTTTTTT.

This chain joins TRBV5-1 and TRBJ2-7, with TRBD1 identical over 7 bases. The CDR3 sequence is 15 residues long. Germline CDR1 is SGHRS and CDR2 is YFSETQ. Losses at the gene ends were 4 bases for V and 4 bases for J; bases not matched to a gene: 11. The CDR3 DNA reads as TGCGCCAGCAGCGTGGGGTTGGACAGGAGGTACGAGCAGTACTTC. This gives the protein CASSVGLDRRYEQYF.

This rearrangement joins TRBV3-1 to TRBJ1-2; the D is unclear. The ends were cut back, 4 bases at V and 4 bases at J, with 16 bases in the middle. CDR1 is LGHDT, CDR2 YNNKEL, per germline (reference sequence). The CDR3 is made up of 15 amino acids. The CDR3 loop is CASSRSTDVGYGYTF. The CDR3 DNA reads TGTGCCAGCAGCCGGTCCACCGACGTCGGCTATGGCTACACCTTC.

V and J are TRBV6-6 and TRBJ1-5; no definite D call. CDR1 is MNHNY, CDR2 SVGAGI, per germline (reference sequence). This CDR3 has 13 residues. Trimming removed 10 bases from V and 0 bases from J, with 10 bases in between. The CDR3 protein is CATLRDSNQPQHF. CDR3 coding DNA: TGTGCCACCCTCCGGGATAGCAATCAGCCCCAGCATTTT.

This clonotype was seen just once. The chain couples TRBV14 to TRBJ1-6; D unclear. The CDR3 sequence is 16 residues long. Per the germline V gene, CDR1 is SGHDN and CDR2 is FVKESK. Trimming left V 1 base short and J 3 bases short, with 10 bases between. The DNA of the CDR3 is TGTGCCAGCAGCCAAGTATCGGGGTTCTATAATTCACCCCTCCACTTT. Translating gives CASSQVSGFYNSPLHF. The full variable domain, with the rest looked up from reference TRBV14 and TRBJ1-6, is EAGVTQFPSHSVIEKGQTVTLRCDPISGHDNLYWYRRVMGKEIKFLLHFVKESKQDESGMPNNRFLAERTGGTYSTLKVQPAELEDSGVYFCASSQVSGFYNSPLHFGNGTRLTVT.